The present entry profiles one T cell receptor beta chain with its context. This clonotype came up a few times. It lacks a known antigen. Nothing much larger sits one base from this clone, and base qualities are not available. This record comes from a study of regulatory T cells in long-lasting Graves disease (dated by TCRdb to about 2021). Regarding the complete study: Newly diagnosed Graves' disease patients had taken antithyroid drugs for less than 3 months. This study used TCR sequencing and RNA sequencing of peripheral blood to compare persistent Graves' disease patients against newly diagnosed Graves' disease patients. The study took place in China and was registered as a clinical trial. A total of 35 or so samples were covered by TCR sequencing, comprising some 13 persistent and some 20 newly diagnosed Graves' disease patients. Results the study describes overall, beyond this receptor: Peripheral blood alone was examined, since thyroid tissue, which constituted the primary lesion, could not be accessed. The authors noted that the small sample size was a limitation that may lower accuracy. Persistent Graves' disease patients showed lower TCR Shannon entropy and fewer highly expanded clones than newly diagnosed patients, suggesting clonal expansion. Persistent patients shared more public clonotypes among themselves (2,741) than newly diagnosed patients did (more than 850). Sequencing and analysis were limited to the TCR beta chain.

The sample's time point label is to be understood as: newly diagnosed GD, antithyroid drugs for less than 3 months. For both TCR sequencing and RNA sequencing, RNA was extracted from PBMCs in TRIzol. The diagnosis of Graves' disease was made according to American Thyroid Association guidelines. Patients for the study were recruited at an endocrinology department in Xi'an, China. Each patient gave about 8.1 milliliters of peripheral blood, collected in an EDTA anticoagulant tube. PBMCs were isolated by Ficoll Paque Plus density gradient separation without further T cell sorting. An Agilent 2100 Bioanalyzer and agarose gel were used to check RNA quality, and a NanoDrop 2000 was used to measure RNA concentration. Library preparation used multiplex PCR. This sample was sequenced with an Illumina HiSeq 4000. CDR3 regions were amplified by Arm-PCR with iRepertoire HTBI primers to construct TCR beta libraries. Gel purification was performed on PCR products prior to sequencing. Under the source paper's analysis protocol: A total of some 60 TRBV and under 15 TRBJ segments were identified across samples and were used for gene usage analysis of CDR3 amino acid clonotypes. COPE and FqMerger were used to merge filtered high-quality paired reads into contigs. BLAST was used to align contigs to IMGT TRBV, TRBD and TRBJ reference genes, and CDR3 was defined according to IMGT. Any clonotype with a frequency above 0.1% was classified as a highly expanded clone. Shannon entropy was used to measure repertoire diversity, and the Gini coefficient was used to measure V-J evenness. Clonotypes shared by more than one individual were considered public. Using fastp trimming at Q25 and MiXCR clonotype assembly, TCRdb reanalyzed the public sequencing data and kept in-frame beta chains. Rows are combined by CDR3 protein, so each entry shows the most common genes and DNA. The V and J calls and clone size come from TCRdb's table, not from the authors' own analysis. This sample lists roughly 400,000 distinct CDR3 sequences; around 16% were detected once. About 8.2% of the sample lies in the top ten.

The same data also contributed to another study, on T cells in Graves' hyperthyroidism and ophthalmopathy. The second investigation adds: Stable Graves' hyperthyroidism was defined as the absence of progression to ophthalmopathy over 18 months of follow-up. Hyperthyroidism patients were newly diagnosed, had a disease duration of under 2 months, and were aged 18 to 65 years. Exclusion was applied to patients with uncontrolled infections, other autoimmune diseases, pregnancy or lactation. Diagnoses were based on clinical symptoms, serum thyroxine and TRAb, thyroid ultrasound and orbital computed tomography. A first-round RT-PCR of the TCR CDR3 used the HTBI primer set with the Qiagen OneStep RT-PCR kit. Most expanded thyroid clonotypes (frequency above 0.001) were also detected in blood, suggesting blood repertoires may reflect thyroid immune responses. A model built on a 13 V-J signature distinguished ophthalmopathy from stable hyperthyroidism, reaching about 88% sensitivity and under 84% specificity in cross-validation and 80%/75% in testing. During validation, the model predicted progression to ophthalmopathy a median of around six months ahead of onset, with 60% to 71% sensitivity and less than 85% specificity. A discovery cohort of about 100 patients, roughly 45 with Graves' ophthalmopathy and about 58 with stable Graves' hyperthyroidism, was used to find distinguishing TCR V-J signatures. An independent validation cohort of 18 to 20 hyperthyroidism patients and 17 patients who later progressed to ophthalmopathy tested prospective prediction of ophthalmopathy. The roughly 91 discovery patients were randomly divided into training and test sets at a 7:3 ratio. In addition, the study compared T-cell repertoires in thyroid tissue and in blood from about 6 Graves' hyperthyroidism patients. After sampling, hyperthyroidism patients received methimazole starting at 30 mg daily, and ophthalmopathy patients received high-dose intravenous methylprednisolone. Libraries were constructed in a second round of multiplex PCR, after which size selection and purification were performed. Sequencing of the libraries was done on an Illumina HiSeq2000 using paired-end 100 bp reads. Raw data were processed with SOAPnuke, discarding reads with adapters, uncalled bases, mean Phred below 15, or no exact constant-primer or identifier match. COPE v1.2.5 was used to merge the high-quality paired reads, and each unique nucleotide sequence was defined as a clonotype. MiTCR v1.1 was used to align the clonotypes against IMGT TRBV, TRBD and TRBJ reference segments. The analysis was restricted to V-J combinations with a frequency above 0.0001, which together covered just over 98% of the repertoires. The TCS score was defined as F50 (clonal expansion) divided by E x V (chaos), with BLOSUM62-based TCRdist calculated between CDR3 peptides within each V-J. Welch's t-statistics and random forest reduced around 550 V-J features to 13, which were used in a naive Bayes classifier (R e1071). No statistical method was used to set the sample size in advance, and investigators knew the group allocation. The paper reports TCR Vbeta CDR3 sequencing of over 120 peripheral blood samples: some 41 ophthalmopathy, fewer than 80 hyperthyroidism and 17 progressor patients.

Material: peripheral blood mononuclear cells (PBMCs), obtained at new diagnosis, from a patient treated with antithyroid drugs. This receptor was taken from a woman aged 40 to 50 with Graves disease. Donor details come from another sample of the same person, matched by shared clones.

This receptor carries the CDR3 CASSKGVVYNEQFF. The base sequence is TGTGCCAGCAGCAAAGGAGTGGTCTACAATGAGCAGTTCTTC. The rearranged segments are TRBV6-1 and TRBJ2-1, with an unclear D gene assignment. In the germline V gene, CDR1 corresponds to MNHNS and CDR2 to SASEGT. Reading from cysteine to phenylalanine, the CDR3 counts 14 amino acids. Only the CDR3 portion is preserved as DNA: 42 bases, with reading frame beginning at the first base. The germline ends are 12 bases apart after V is trimmed by 6 bases and J by 3 bases.